Sequencing of this T cell receptor (beta chain) was carried out in a study of blood T cells in healthy people across ages. Individuals who donated were healthy Caucasians from Russia aged 6 to 90. Many counts were recorded for this clonotype. Its antigen is as yet unknown. The use of a sample-barcoded 5' primer and a J-beta primer mix characterized a second PCR of 7 to 11 cycles. TCRdb analysed the 5' RACE reads with MiXCR anew, one entry per CDR3 protein. The sample contains about 1.6 million distinct CDR3 sequences, 34% of which appear only once. Study-wide results and limits: Higher diversity, along with more naive CD4+ cells, distinguished long-lived donors from aged donors. The diversity estimates, figures obtained from one million T cells, were considered underestimates.

The V and J ends lost 4 bases and 6 bases respectively, with 15 bases between them. The CDR3 spans 13 residues. Germline V gene data show CDR1 as SQVTM and CDR2 as ANQGSEA. The sequenced sample was blood. The TCR was taken from a woman in her thirties in good health. The chain is built from TRBV29-1 and TRBJ2-5; a possible D gene is TRBD2 (6 bases). The chain's CDR3 is CSVAGGKAQTQYF. The CDR3 bases are TGCAGCGTTGCGGGCGGGAAGGCCCAGACCCAGTACTTC.